The rows below give T cell receptor beta chains drawn from one sample of a study of blood T cell repertoires in COVID-19. The data were produced by immunoSEQ multiplex PCR, yet TCRdb's version contains in-frame clones alone and is incomplete. Of under 150,000 clones listed, 83% are singletons. The sample consisted of PBMCs or T cells enriched from blood (not recorded which). The receptors originated from a man younger than 40 who had recovered from COVID-19. The conserved cysteine and the conserved F or W are not part of the CDR3 here. D genes are given only for firm matches. Clone size is stated in some rows and not others, as once, few, many or a class when expanded.

15	TRBV11-2	NA	NA	ASSPAGLLYPKDTQY
12	TRBV10-3	NA	TRBD1	AISEPGQYNEQF
12	TRBV19	NA	NA	ASTPGEGNTEAF
12	TRBV2	NA	NA	ASSEEYMNTEAF
13	TRBV4-1	NA	TRBD1	ASSQDATGGREQY
18	TRBV5-1	NA	TRBD2	ASSLVDRELAGEGANEQF
15	TRBV7-8	NA	TRBD2	ASSLTSGGSSTDTQY
13	TRBV7-3	NA	TRBD2	ASSLASSGYNEQF
14	TRBV28	NA	TRBD1	ASSSGQGGKNTEAF
13	TRBV7-3	NA	TRBD1	ASSLNGQGDDEQF
11	TRBV11-2	once	NA	ASSLGAGGELF
11	TRBV2	NA	NA	ASGESRDTEAF
12	TRBV3-1/TRBV3-2	few	TRBD1	ASSQRTGGEKLF
13	TRBV9	few	TRBD1	ASSVVDRDYNEQF
14	TRBV19	NA	NA	ASSMWIGGRGTEAF
12	TRBV4-1	NA	NA	ASSQQDMSGELF
13	TRBV19	NA	TRBD2	ASSGYGTSDNEQF
13	TRBV5-1	once	NA	ASSLVPGSGNEQF
12	TRBV3-1/TRBV3-2	NA	NA	ASSRQVSSYEQY
13	TRBV7-6	NA	TRBD1	ASSSQQGGTGELF
16	TRBV5-1	NA	NA	ASSAQGRQARSYNEQF
14	TRBV10-3	once	TRBD2	AISGWASGRLETQY
13	TRBV3-1/TRBV3-2	NA	NA	ASSQNPGLGKTQY
17	TRBV9	NA	NA	ASSPSNGQLMPPNEKLF
12	TRBV6-1	once	NA	ASSEGRDADTQY
13	TRBV9	once	NA	ASSGGSQSNQPQH
11	TRBV7-3	NA	NA	ASSQTGIGELF
14	TRBV6-5	NA	TRBD2	ASSYSPSGGGETQY
12	TRBV19	NA	TRBD1	ASSMRQGVEEQY
15	TRBV4-1	NA	NA	ASSQETGTLSGNTIY
10	TRBV3-1/TRBV3-2	few	NA	ASSQSPDTQY
13	TRBV25-1	NA	NA	ASSNSGSRRGGYT
15	TRBV7-9	NA	NA	ASSLGTLLSLGTEAF
12	TRBV9	NA	TRBD1	ASSAGHRGYGYT
15	TRBV19	NA	NA	ASSTISGGSFYNEQF
13	TRBV9	NA	NA	ASSVHGTPSYGYT
14	TRBV2	NA	TRBD1	ASTSGQGARTGELF
14	TRBV25-1	NA	NA	ASSDQRGSRYNEQF
13	TRBV10-3	NA	TRBD1	AISAPSGGLAPLH
16	TRBV5-4	NA	TRBD2	ASSLADSGGENTGELF
15	TRBV4-2	NA	TRBD2	ASSQFTLAGGYNEQF
16	TRBV19	NA	TRBD1	ASSRPGTAKYSNQPQH
11	TRBV2	NA	NA	ASSGQNTGELF
14	TRBV7-2	NA	TRBD1	ASSAGGASLGDTQY
18	TRBV4-2	once	TRBD2	ASRERGTTGTKYGTDTQY
13	TRBV9	NA	TRBD1	ASARGRESNEKLF
11	TRBV9	NA	NA	ASNNPDTDTQY
12	TRBV2	NA	NA	ASSEASGPHIQY
10	TRBV2	NA	NA	ASGVGNYEQY
12	TRBV7-9	NA	NA	ASSPQVGMTEAF
11	TRBV28	NA	NA	ASSSGGYTEAF
13	TRBV9	NA	TRBD2	ASSVGGGAWDEQF
11	TRBV3-1/TRBV3-2	few	TRBD1	ASSQTGDSPLH
9	TRBV12-3/TRBV12-4	once	TRBD2	ASGRGNEQF
13	TRBV5-6	NA	NA	ASSSPDLKNYGYT
11	TRBV19	NA	NA	ASSIRPVYGYT
9	TRBV19	NA	NA	ASNQGLGYT
12	TRBV5-1	NA	NA	ASSPPGSRNTIY
9	TRBV27	few	NA	ATYSPRGYT
12	TRBV19	NA	TRBD1	ASSIGTGTYGYT